The rows below give T cell receptor beta chains drawn from one sample of a study of control samples from healthy donors and cancer patients. Produced via immunoSEQ multiplex PCR; TCRdb's table is partial and in-frame only. The table records 230,000 or so clones, 85% to 95% of them present only once. Sequencing was done on a sample of blood. The origin of the receptors is a man in his fifties or sixties in good health. Both conserved end residues are part of each CDR3. D genes are given only for firm matches.

D gene	V gene	J gene	CDR3 protein
-	TRBV7-2	TRBJ2-7	CASSLGPAAYEQYF
-	TRBV4-3	TRBJ2-2	CASRLEGGTGELFF
-	TRBV15	TRBJ1-2	CATSRETQGLGGYTF
-	TRBV12-3/TRBV12-4	TRBJ1-1	CASSPVNTEAFF
TRBD1	TRBV24-1	TRBJ1-2	CATSDPGTGVDGYTF
-	TRBV2	TRBJ1-2	CASRVNLRGYTF
-	TRBV27	TRBJ2-1	CASSLGGRGEQFF
TRBD1	TRBV13	TRBJ1-6	CASSSRTGRNSPLHF
-	TRBV9	TRBJ1-1	CASSRGDTEAFF
TRBD1	TRBV19	TRBJ1-1	CASSPARDRGWMNTEAFF
-	TRBV19	TRBJ1-1	CASSYSALGLKNTEAFF
-	TRBV6-5	TRBJ1-5	CASSTGGRQPQHF
-	TRBV2	TRBJ1-1	CASRADVFQAFF
-	TRBV30	TRBJ1-1	CAWKVMNTEAFF
-	TRBV29-1	TRBJ1-3	CSARTGSSGNTIYF
-	TRBV29-1	TRBJ1-1	CSVESDRWGEAFF
-	TRBV2	TRBJ1-2	CASSVTERANYGYTF
TRBD2	TRBV6-5	TRBJ2-3	CASIYGGTTDTQYF
-	TRBV6-5	TRBJ1-2	CASSYSIRRGYTF
-	TRBV2	TRBJ1-4	CASSEVSTTEKLFF
-	TRBV27	TRBJ1-1	CASSPDRVGAFF
TRBD1	TRBV9	TRBJ1-3	CASSPRTGGNTIYF
-	TRBV5-5	TRBJ1-3	CASSSTRPGAMAGNTIYF
TRBD1	TRBV5-6	TRBJ2-7	CASSLAGTGRDEQYF
-	TRBV4-1	TRBJ2-1	CASSQGAKGFGEQFF
-	TRBV25-1	TRBJ1-3	CASSEPGTGNTIYF
-	TRBV30	TRBJ1-3	CAWSVLGNTIYF
-	TRBV4-2	TRBJ2-3	CASSQQGVSDTQYF
TRBD2	TRBV7-2	TRBJ2-5	CASSPASGGGRIKETQYF
-	TRBV9	TRBJ2-3	CASSVGGGGLSETQYF
TRBD1	TRBV30	TRBJ1-1	CAWSAGQGWTEAFF
-	TRBV5-8	TRBJ2-3	CASSSKHTDTQYF
-	TRBV27	TRBJ1-1	CASSLQRGNTEAFF
TRBD2	TRBV20-1	TRBJ2-1	CSASPTSGGGDEQFF
-	TRBV7-9	TRBJ1-5	CASSFGWGLSQPQHF
-	TRBV7-3	TRBJ2-1	CASSLIPDNEQFF
-	TRBV25-1	TRBJ1-6	CATSSYNSPLHF
TRBD2	TRBV19	TRBJ2-3	CASTPTSGPADTQYF
-	TRBV6-1	TRBJ1-4	CASSEALPGGEGEKLFF
-	TRBV5-4	TRBJ1-1	CASSLGGRDTEAFF
TRBD2	TRBV29-1	TRBJ2-1	CSVGWLAGALSSYNEQFF
TRBD2	TRBV7-2	TRBJ2-4	CASSWGLAGGVKNIQYF
-	TRBV7-8	TRBJ2-2	CASSPMDRKPGELFF
-	TRBV11-3	TRBJ2-5	CASSRGGVQETQYF
-	TRBV9	TRBJ1-1	CASSIDPGGSTEAFF
-	TRBV28	TRBJ1-5	CASTPASATDSNQPQHF
-	TRBV12-3/TRBV12-4	TRBJ1-1	CATKTEIGVRAFF
-	TRBV2	TRBJ1-3	CAGIGNTIYF
TRBD1	TRBV11-1	TRBJ2-6	CASTRQGAAGANVLTF
-	TRBV7-2	TRBJ1-3	CASSGTQGNTIYF